The 21 T cell receptor beta chains below all came from one sample that was sequenced in a study of follicular helper T cells after annual influenza vaccination. The data were produced by immunoSEQ multiplex PCR, yet TCRdb's version contains in-frame clones alone and is incomplete. The data contain approximately 9,300 clones, roughly 80% of them singletons. The time point is: 2015-2016 season, 7 days after influenza vaccination. This sample comprised CXCR5+ CD38- circulating T follicular helper cells from blood, obtained 7 days after influenza vaccination. Subset denoted: circulating Tfh, non-naive CD4+CXCR5+PD-1+ (ICOS+CD38+ or ICOS-CD38-). The origin of the receptors is an adult who received the influenza vaccine.

The rearrangement uses TRBV10-3 and TRBJ2-3; D not certain. Trimming removed 0 bases from V and 5 bases from J, with 15 bases in between. Germline CDR1 is ENHRY and CDR2 is SYGVKD. This CDR3 has 16 residues. The CDR3 DNA is TGTGCCATCAGTGAGTCGTACTTCCTAGAAGGAGATACGCAGTATTTT. Its translation is CAISESYFLEGDTQYF.

The rearrangement links TRBV27 to TRBJ2-7; D perhaps matches TRBD2 (7 bases). This CDR3 spans 15 amino acids. V was shortened by 6 bases and J by 4 bases, with 19 bases between the two germline ends. Germline loops: CDR1 MNHEY, CDR2 SMNVEV (reference sequence). The CDR3 DNA follows: TGTGCCAGCAGAAAAGGGGGGAGGGTCTTTTACGAGCAGTACTTC. This codes for CASRKGGRVFYEQYF.

The V and J genes are TRBV28 and TRBJ2-7; D is perhaps TRBD1 or TRBD2 (7 bases each). The germline CDR1 and CDR2 sequences are MDHEN and SYDVKM. The CDR3 runs 18 residues. Trimming pared 10 bases from V and 3 bases from J, leaving 31 bases between. The CDR3 region has the DNA TGTGCCACCAAACTGAAACCCAGGGGGGGGCAGAGGAACTACGAGCAGTACTTC. Translation: CATKLKPRGGQRNYEQYF.

CDR3 DNA: TGTGCCAGCAGCTTAAATTTCGGGGAGTATCTGTACTTC. Its protein is CASSLNFGEYLYF. The chain couples TRBV7-3 to TRBJ2-7, with a weak D call TRBD2 (5 bases). Trimming took off 1 base at V and 12 bases at J, with 16 bases between the two ends. Germline CDR1 is SGHTA and CDR2 is FQGTGA. CDR3 length equals 13 residues.

This clone was found a few times. V usage is TRBV10-3 and J usage is TRBJ2-7; D is possibly TRBD2 (5 bases). Germline values: CDR1 ENHRY, CDR2 SYGVKD. The CDR3 spans 13 residues. With 6 bases removed from V and 4 bases from J, the gap between germline ends came to 13 bases. The CDR3 protein is CAISDGREYEQYF. In nucleotides, the CDR3 is TGTGCCATCAGCGATGGTCGGGAATACGAGCAGTACTTC.

The V call is TRBV13, the J call TRBJ2-7, with a weak D call TRBD2 (5 bases). The CDR3 consists of 15 residues. Trimming left V 5 bases short and J 3 bases short, with 17 bases between. CDR1 and CDR2 from the germline V gene are PRHDT and FYEKMQ (reference sequence). CDR3 region: CASSQKSLRVYEQYF. The CDR3 DNA sequence: TGTGCCAGCAGCCAAAAGTCGTTGAGGGTCTACGAGCAGTACTTC.

The genes are TRBV4-3 and TRBJ1-5; the match to TRBD1 covers 7 bases. Germline V gene data show CDR1 as LGHNA and CDR2 as YSLEER. Trimming removed 4 bases from V and 3 bases from J; junction bases left unmatched: 9. The CDR3 covers 16 residues. The CDR3 bases are TGCGCCAGCAGCCCGGGGACAGTTATTAACAATCAGCCCCAGCATTTT. Protein product: CASSPGTVINNQPQHF.

The rearrangement uses TRBV5-4 and TRBJ1-4; D is possibly TRBD1 (6 bases). Deletions cut 3 bases from V and 17 bases from J, with 20 bases between. The CDR3 has 13 amino acids. The germline V gene has CDR1 SGHNT and CDR2 YYREEE (reference sequence). CDR3 protein: CASSYNNEAGTFF. DNA of the CDR3: TGTGCCAGCAGCTATAACAATGAGGCGGGGACATTTTTT.

The V call is TRBV29-1, the J call TRBJ1-4, with D perhaps TRBD1 (5 bases). CDR3 length equals 14 residues. CDR1 is SQVTM, CDR2 ANQGSEA, per germline. Trimming left V 7 bases short and J 5 bases short, with 17 bases between. For the CDR3, the DNA is TGCAGCGCCCGAACAGGATCCCCCAATGAAAAACTGTTTTTT. This encodes CSARTGSPNEKLFF.

This chain joins TRBV20-1 and TRBJ1-2; D is unresolved. CDR3 length: 11 residues. Trimming left V 5 bases short and J 8 bases short, with 12 bases between. Germline loops: CDR1 DFQATT, CDR2 SNEGSKA (reference sequence). The CDR3 nucleotides are TGCAGTGCTGGACGCCCTGGGGGCTACACCTTC. Translated, it gives CSAGRPGGYTF.

The gene calls are TRBV4-1 and TRBJ2-1, with a weak D call TRBD2 (6 bases). This CDR3 region has 13 residues. Trimming took 5 bases from V and 5 from J, leaving 10 bases between them. Per germline, CDR1 MGHRA and CDR2 YSYEKL. The CDR3 nucleotides are TGCGCCAGCAGCAAAGGACTAAACAATGAGCAGTTCTTC. Protein product: CASSKGLNNEQFF.

J is TRBJ2-3 and V is TRBV5-1, with D unclear. Germline assignment: CDR1 SGHRS and CDR2 YFSETQ. The CDR3 is 12 amino acids. V shed 6 bases and J shed 5 bases, with 10 bases lying between them. This CDR3 is CASISSGDTQYF. In nucleotides, the CDR3 is TGCGCCAGCATCAGCTCCGGAGATACGCAGTATTTT.

The chain has TRBV5-1 and TRBJ2-3; D is undetermined. Germline V gene sequence: CDR1 SGHRS, CDR2 YFSETQ. V lost 0 bases and J lost 1, with 3 bases in between. The CDR3 totals 13 residues. The CDR3 region has the DNA TGCGCCAGCAGCTTGGAGGGCACAGATACGCAGTATTTT. It codes for CASSLEGTDTQYF.

The chain combines TRBV7-9 with TRBJ1-4, with D perhaps TRBD1 (5 bases). The CDR3 is made up of 17 amino acids. V lost 5 bases and J 0 bases, leaving 16 bases between the germline ends. The germline gives CDR1 SEHNR, CDR2 FQNEAQ (reference sequence). CDR3 amino acids: CASSRRIGTATNEKLFF. CDR3 sequence (DNA): TGTGCCAGCAGCCGGAGGATCGGGACTGCAACTAATGAAAAACTGTTTTTT.

The V and J genes are TRBV5-1 and TRBJ2-7; D may be TRBD2 (7 bases). Germline V lookup: CDR1 SGHRS, CDR2 YFSETQ. Deletions cut 5 bases from V and 5 bases from J, with 14 bases between. The CDR3 runs to 13 residues. This CDR3 reads CASRKGEGHEQYF. DNA for the CDR3: TGCGCCAGCAGAAAGGGGGAGGGGCACGAGCAGTACTTC. Supplemented by reference TRBV5-1 and TRBJ2-7, the full variable domain reads KAGVTQTPRYLIKTRGQQVTLSCSPISGHRSVSWYQQTPGQGLQFLFEYFSETQRNKGNFPGRFSGRQFSNSRSEMNVSTLELGDSALYLCASRKGEGHEQYFGPGTRLTVT.

This chain links TRBV28 with TRBJ2-5; D gene uncertain. V was shortened by 6 bases and J by 5 bases, with 7 bases between the two germline ends. The germline gives CDR1 MDHEN, CDR2 SYDVKM. There are 11 residues in the CDR3. Here the CDR3 DNA reads TGTGCCAGCAGACTGGTGGAGACCCAGTACTTC. Its protein product is CASRLVETQYF.

The V gene is TRBV19, the J gene TRBJ2-3; D remains ambiguous. The CDR3 extends over 14 amino acids. Germline assignment: CDR1 LNHDA and CDR2 SQIVND (reference sequence). V dropped 1 base and J dropped 2 bases, with 7 bases sitting between them. The CDR3 DNA is TGTGCCAGTAGTATAGGACGGGCCACAGATACGCAGTATTTT. It codes for CASSIGRATDTQYF. Full variable domain (outside the CDR3, taken from reference TRBV19 and TRBJ2-3): DGGITQSPKYLFRKEGQNVTLSCEQNLNHDAMYWYRQDPGQGLRLIYYSQIVNDFQKGDIAEGYSVSREKKESFPLTVTSAQKNPTAFYLCASSIGRATDTQYFGPGTRLTVL.

This chain joins TRBV19 and TRBJ2-1; the match to TRBD2 covers 7 bases. Germline V gene lookup returns CDR1 LNHDA and CDR2 SQIVND (reference sequence). Trimming removed 3 bases from V and 3 bases from J; junction bases left unmatched: 2. The CDR3 totals 14 residues. CDR3 DNA: TGTGCCAGTAGTATGGGGGGGGACTACAATGAGCAGTTCTTC. Protein: CASSMGGDYNEQFF.

V is TRBV7-2 and J is TRBJ2-1, with 8 bases matching TRBD2. Germline trimming cut 5 bases from V and 3 bases from J; bases unmatched to any gene: 6. Per the germline V gene, CDR1 is SGHTA and CDR2 is FQGNSA. This CDR3 spans 15 amino acids. The CDR3 DNA follows: TGTGCCAGCAGCCTCGGGGGGGAACGCTACAATGAGCAGTTCTTC. It yields the protein CASSLGGERYNEQFF.

This clone was picked up a small number of times. The rearrangement uses TRBV19 and TRBJ1-5; perhaps TRBD1 as D (6 bases). V dropped 6 bases and J dropped 3 bases, with 12 bases sitting between them. The germline V gene encodes CDR1 LNHDA and CDR2 SQIVND (reference sequence). This CDR3 region has 14 residues. CDR3 sequence reads: CASSGGQNNQPQHF. CDR3 nucleotides: TGTGCCAGTAGCGGTGGACAGAACAATCAGCCCCAGCATTTT.

This rearrangement joins TRBV14 to TRBJ2-1, with 7 bases lining up with TRBD2. Germline CDR1 SGHDN, CDR2 FVKESK. CDR3 length: 17 residues. With V trimmed by 0 bases and J by 2 bases, 7 bases remained unmatched. The CDR3 nucleotides are TGTGCCAGCAGCCAAGACCCCGGACGGGGGGCCTACAATGAGCAGTTCTTC. Its translation is CASSQDPGRGAYNEQFF.